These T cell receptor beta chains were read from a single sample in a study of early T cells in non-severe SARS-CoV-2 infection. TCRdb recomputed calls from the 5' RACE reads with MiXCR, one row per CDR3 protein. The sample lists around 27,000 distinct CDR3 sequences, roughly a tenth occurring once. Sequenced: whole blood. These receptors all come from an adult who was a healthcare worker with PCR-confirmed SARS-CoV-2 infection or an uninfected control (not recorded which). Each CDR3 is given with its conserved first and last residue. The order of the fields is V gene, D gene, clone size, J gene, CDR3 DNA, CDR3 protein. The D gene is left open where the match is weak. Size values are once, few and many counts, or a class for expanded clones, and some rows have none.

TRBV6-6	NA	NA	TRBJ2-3	TGTGCCTCCCAGTTACCAGGGCGAGGCACAGATACGCAGTATTTT	CASQLPGRGTDTQYF
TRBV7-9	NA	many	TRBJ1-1	TGTGCCAGCAGCCCACAGGGCTTCACTGAAGCTTTCTTT	CASSPQGFTEAFF
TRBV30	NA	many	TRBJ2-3	TGTGCCTGGAGTGTACGCCCGCCGAGGGCAGATACGCAGTATTTT	CAWSVRPPRADTQYF
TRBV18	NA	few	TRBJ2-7	TGTGCCAGCTCACCACTCAGTTCCTACGAGCAGTACTTC	CASSPLSSYEQYF
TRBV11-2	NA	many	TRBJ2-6	TGTGCCAGCAGCAAATACGGGGACTCTGGGGCCAACGTCCTGACTTTC	CASSKYGDSGANVLTF
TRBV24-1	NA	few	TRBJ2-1	TGTGCCACCAGTGACCCCGGAAAGGATGAGCAGTTCTTC	CATSDPGKDEQFF
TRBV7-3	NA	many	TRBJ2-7	TGTGCCAGCAGCTTAGGAGGGCCATTCTACGAGCAGTACTTC	CASSLGGPFYEQYF
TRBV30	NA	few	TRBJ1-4	TGTGCCTGGAGTGTGGGGAAGACTAATGAAAAACTGTTTTTT	CAWSVGKTNEKLFF
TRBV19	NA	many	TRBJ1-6	TGTGCCAGTAGTTCGGGACCTCTGAGGTCACCCCTCCACTTT	CASSSGPLRSPLHF
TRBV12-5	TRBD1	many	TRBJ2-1	TGTGCTAGTGGTATCGGGACAGCGCATTACAATGAGCAGTTCTTC	CASGIGTAHYNEQFF
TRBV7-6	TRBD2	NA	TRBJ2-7	TGTGCCAGCAGCCTAGGGGAGGGCGAGCAGTACTTC	CASSLGEGEQYF
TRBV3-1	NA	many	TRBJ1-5	TGTGCCAGCAGCCCCTCCCTAGCCGGGGCGAGGCAGCCCCAGCATTTT	CASSPSLAGARQPQHF
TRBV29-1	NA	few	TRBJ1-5	TGCAGCGTTACCGACCAGTTTGGGCAGCCCCAGCATTTT	CSVTDQFGQPQHF
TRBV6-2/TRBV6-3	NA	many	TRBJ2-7	TGTGCCAGCACCGCCCGGGGCAGAGCCCCCTACGAGCAGTACTTC	CASTARGRAPYEQYF
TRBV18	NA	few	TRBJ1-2	TGTGCCAGCTCACCACGAGAGAATGGCTACACCTTC	CASSPRENGYTF
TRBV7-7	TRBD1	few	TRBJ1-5	TGTGCTAGCTCGACAGGGGAACATGGGCCCCAGCATTTT	CASSTGEHGPQHF
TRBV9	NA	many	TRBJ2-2	TGTGCCAGCAGCGTTCGGGACGGCTTGAACACCGGGGAGCTGTTTTTT	CASSVRDGLNTGELFF
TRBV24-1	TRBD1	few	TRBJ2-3	TGTGCCACCAGTGAGACCGGGACAGGGGGCACAGATACGCAGTATTTT	CATSETGTGGTDTQYF
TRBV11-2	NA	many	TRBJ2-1	TGTGCCAGCAGCTTAGATGGGCGAGCGGATGAGCAGTTCTTC	CASSLDGRADEQFF
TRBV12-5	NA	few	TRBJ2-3	TGTGCTAGTGGTTTGCGACAGCGGGTAGGAGATACGCAGTATTTT	CASGLRQRVGDTQYF
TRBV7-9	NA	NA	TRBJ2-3	TGTGCCAGCAGCTTAGTACAGAACACAGATACGCAGTATTTT	CASSLVQNTDTQYF
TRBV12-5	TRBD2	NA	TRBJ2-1	TGTGCTAGTTTACTAGCGGGGGCCAATGAGCAGTTCTTC	CASLLAGANEQFF
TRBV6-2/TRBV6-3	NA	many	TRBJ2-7	TGTGCCAGCAGTTACGAGTCGTCAGGGGCTAACTACGAGCAGTACTTC	CASSYESSGANYEQYF
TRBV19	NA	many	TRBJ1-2	TGTGCCAGTAACCCAAGGGCTGGCTATGGCTACACCTTC	CASNPRAGYGYTF
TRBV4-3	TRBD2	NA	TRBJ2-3	TGCGCCAGCAGCCAATCCTCTAGCGGGGGGACAGATACGCAGTATTTT	CASSQSSSGGTDTQYF
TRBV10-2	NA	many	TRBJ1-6	TGCGCCAGCAGTGAGTCGGGGGCGGATAATTCACCCCTCCACTTT	CASSESGADNSPLHF
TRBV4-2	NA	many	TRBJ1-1	TGTGCCAGCAGCCAGGCAGGGCAGAACACTGAAGCTTTCTTT	CASSQAGQNTEAFF
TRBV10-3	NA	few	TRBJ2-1	TGTGCCACCGGGCCCTACGCACCCCAGTTCTTC	CATGPYAPQFF
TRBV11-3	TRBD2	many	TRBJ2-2	TGTGCCAGCAGCACTGGACTAGCGGGAGTTACCGGGGAGCTGTTTTTT	CASSTGLAGVTGELFF
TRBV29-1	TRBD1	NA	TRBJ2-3	TGCAGCGTTGAAACCCCTAGAGGGGGCCAGACCACAGATACGCAGTATTTT	CSVETPRGGQTTDTQYF
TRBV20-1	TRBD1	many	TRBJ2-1	TGCAGTGCCCCGGACAGGGGGTCATACAATGAGCAGTTCTTC	CSAPDRGSYNEQFF
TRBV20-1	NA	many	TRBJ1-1	TGCAGTGCTAGAGCAACAAGGAAGATGAACACTGAAGCTTTCTTT	CSARATRKMNTEAFF
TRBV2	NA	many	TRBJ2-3	TGTGCCAGCATGCAAGCTAGCACAGATACGCAGTATTTT	CASMQASTDTQYF
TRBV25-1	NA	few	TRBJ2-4	TGTGCCAGCAGTGAATCGGGGGGATTGGGGACAGAAAACATTCAGTACTTC	CASSESGGLGTENIQYF
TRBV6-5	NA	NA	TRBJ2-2	TGTGCCAGCACCACGGAGAGGGGTTGGGAGCTGTTTTTT	CASTTERGWELFF
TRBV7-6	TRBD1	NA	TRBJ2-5	TGTGCCAGCAGCTTCGGACAGGGGGGAGAGACCCAGTACTTC	CASSFGQGGETQYF
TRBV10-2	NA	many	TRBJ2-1	TGCGCCAGCACCCTGGGACGGATTGAGCAGTTCTTC	CASTLGRIEQFF
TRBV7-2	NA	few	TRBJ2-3	TGTGCCAGCAGCTTCAAGGGGGGGAGCACAGATACGCAGTATTTT	CASSFKGGSTDTQYF
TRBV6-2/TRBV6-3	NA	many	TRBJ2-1	TGTGCCAGCAGCCCTACACGGGGGGCTCACTACAATGAGCAGTTCTTC	CASSPTRGAHYNEQFF
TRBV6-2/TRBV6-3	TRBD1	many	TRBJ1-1	TGTGCCAGCTACAAGCGGGACAGGGACACTGAAGCTTTCTTT	CASYKRDRDTEAFF
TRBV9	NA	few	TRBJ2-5	TGTGCCAGCAGCGTCTCCTCCCGGGAAAAGACCCAGTACTTC	CASSVSSREKTQYF
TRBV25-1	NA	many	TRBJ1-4	TGTGCCAGCAGTGACAGGAATAATGAAAAACTGTTTTTT	CASSDRNNEKLFF